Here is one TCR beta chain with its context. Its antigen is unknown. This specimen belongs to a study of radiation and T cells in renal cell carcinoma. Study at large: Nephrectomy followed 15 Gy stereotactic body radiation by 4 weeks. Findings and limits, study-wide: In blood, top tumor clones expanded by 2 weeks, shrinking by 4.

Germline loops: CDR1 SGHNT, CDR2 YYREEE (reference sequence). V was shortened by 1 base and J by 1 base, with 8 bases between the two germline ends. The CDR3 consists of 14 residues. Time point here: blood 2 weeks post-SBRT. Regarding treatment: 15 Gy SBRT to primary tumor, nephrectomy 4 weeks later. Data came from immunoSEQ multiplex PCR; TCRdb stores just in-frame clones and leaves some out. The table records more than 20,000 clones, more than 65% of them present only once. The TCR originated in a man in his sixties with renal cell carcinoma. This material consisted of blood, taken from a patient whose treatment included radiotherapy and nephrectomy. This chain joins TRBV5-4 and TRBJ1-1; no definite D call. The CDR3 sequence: CASSLWGGNTEAFF. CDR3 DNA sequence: TGTGCCAGCAGCTTGTGGGGTGGGAACACTGAAGCTTTCTTT.